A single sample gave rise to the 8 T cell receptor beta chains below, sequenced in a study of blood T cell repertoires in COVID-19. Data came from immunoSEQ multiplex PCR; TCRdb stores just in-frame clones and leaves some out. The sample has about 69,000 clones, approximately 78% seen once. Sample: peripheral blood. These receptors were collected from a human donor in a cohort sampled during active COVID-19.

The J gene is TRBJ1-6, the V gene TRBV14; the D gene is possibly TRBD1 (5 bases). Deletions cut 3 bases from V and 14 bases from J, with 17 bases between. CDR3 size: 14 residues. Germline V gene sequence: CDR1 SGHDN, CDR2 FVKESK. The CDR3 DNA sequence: TGTGCCAGCAGCCAGCTCTCACAGGCGTCGGCCCTCCACTTT. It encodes CASSQLSQASALHF.

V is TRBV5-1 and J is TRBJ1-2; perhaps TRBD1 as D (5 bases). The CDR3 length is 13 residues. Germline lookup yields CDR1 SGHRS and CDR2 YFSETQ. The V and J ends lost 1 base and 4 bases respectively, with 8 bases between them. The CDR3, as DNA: TGCGCCAGCAGCTTGTCTGGGGCCTATGGCTACACCTTC. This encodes CASSLSGAYGYTF.

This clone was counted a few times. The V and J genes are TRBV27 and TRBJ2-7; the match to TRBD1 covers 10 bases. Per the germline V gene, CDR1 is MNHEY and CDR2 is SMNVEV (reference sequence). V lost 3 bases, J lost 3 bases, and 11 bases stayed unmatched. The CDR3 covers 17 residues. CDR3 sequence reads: CASSFLPPGTGDYEQYF. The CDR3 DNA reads TGTGCCAGCAGTTTCCTTCCCCCCGGGACAGGGGACTACGAGCAGTACTTC.

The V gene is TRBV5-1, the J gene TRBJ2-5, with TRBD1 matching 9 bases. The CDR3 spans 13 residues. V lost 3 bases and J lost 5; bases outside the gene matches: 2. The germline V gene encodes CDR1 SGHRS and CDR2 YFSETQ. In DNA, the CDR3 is TGCGCCAGCAGCTATGGACAGGGGGAGACCCAGTACTTC. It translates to CASSYGQGETQYF.

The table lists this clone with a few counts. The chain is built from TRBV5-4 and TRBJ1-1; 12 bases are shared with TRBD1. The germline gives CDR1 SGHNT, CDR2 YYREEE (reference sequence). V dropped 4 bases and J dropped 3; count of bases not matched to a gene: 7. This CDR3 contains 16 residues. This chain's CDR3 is CASSQAGTGGYTEAFF. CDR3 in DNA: TGTGCCAGCAGCCAGGCGGGGACAGGGGGCTACACTGAAGCTTTCTTT.

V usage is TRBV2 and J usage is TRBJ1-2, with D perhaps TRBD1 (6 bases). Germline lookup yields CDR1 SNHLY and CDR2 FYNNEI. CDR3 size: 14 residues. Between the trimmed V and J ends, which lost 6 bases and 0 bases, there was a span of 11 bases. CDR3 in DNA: TGTGCCAGCAGAGCCGGGACAACTAACTATGGCTACACCTTC. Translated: CASRAGTTNYGYTF.

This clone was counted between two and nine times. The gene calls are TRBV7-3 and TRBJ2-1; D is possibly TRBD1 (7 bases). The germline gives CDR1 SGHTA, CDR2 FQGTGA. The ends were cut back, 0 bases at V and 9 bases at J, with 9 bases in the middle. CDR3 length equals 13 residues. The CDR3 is CASSLTQGGEQFF. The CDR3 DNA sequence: TGTGCCAGCAGCTTAACGCAGGGGGGTGAGCAGTTCTTC.

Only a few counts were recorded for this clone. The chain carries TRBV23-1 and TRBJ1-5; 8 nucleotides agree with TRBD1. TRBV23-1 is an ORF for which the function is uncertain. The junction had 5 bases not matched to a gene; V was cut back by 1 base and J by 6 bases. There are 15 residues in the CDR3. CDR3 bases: TGCGCCAGCAGTCAATTCGACAGGGGCGGTCAGCCCCAGCATTTT. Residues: CASSQFDRGGQPQHF.